Listed here are 27 T cell receptor beta chains from one sample, sequenced in a study of cytotoxic CD8 clonotypes in ibrutinib-treated CLL. Clones were read by immunoSEQ multiplex PCR, and TCRdb kept only the in-frame ones, dropping some. The data show approximately 340,000 clones, with roughly 71% seen just once and just under 6.5% held by the top ten. The sample in question was PBMCs, obtained after 36 months of ibrutinib treatment. These receptors originate from a human donor with chronic lymphocytic leukemia.

This clone was seen a handful of times. The rearrangement uses TRBV11-3 and TRBJ2-3; D is unresolved. V lost 2 bases, J lost 2 bases, and 5 bases lay in between. The CDR3 extends over 13 amino acids. CDR1 SGHNT and CDR2 YENEEA come from the germline V gene. CDR3 residues: CASSLPNTDTQYF. CDR3 nucleotides: TGTGCCAGCAGCTTACCCAACACAGATACGCAGTATTTT.

This clone has a handful of counts. This chain links TRBV5-1 with TRBJ2-7; D is perhaps TRBD1 (6 bases). V lost 0 bases to trimming and J lost 3 bases, with 13 bases between them. Germline CDR1 SGHRS, CDR2 YFSETQ. This CDR3 has 15 residues. CDR3 DNA: TGCGCCAGCAGCTTGGCCATGGGACAACTCTACGAGCAGTACTTC. This encodes CASSLAMGQLYEQYF. The variable domain in full, completed from reference TRBV5-1 and TRBJ2-7, reads KAGVTQTPRYLIKTRGQQVTLSCSPISGHRSVSWYQQTPGQGLQFLFEYFSETQRNKGNFPGRFSGRQFSNSRSEMNVSTLELGDSALYLCASSLAMGQLYEQYFGPGTRLTVT.

The chain couples TRBV2 to TRBJ2-7, with D uncertain. The germline V gene has CDR1 SNHLY and CDR2 FYNNEI. This CDR3 is built from 12 residues. The ends were cut back, 7 bases at V and 3 bases at J, with 10 bases in the middle. The chain's CDR3 is CASKAGHYEQYF. In DNA, the CDR3 is TGTGCCAGCAAAGCAGGCCACTACGAGCAGTACTTC.

V and J are TRBV27 and TRBJ2-6; D remains ambiguous. The CDR3 length is 14 residues. The ends were cut back, 4 bases at V and 2 bases at J, with 6 bases in the middle. In germline, CDR1 is MNHEY, CDR2 SMNVEV (reference sequence). CDR3 nucleotide sequence: TGTGCCAGCAGTTGGGGTGCTGGGGCCAACGTCCTGACTTTC. It specifies CASSWGAGANVLTF.

In its sample, this clone was seen once. The chain is built from TRBV6-1 and TRBJ1-1; 10 positions match TRBD1. Germline V gene data show CDR1 as MNHNS and CDR2 as SASEGT. Trimming at V came to 1 base and at J to 3 bases, leaving 2 bases not matched to a gene. This CDR3 comprises 15 residues. The CDR3 loop is CASSEVDRGHTEAFF. The CDR3 DNA is TGTGCCAGCAGTGAAGTAGACAGGGGGCACACTGAAGCTTTCTTT.

This clone was picked up a small number of times. The chain combines TRBV9 with TRBJ2-3; a weak D match, TRBD2 (7 bases). This CDR3 is built from 12 residues. Germline CDR1 reads SGDLS; CDR2 reads YYNGEE. V was cut by 7 bases and J by 3 bases, with 9 bases left in between. As DNA, the CDR3 is TGTGCCAGCGGGAGGGGGACAGATACGCAGTATTTT. This gives the protein CASGRGTDTQYF.

The chain links TRBV7-9 to TRBJ2-7, with 9 bases aligning to TRBD1. Looked up from germline, CDR1 is SEHNR and CDR2 is FQNEAQ (reference sequence). Trimming took 0 bases from V and 5 from J; bases not matched to a gene: 11. The CDR3 runs to 17 residues. DNA of the CDR3: TGTGCCAGCAGCTTAGCGACAGGGGGTCAGGCTCTAAACGAGCAGTACTTC. It is translated as CASSLATGGQALNEQYF.

The J gene is TRBJ2-7, the V gene TRBV7-4; the D is unclear. CDR3 length: 12 amino acids. V was trimmed by 5 bases and J by 7 bases, leaving 12 bases between them. CDR1 and CDR2 from the germline V gene are SGHVT and SQSDAQ. The CDR3, as DNA: TGTGCCAGCAGCAAGTCCCCCGAGGAGCAGTACTTC. It encodes CASSKSPEEQYF.

The genes are TRBV10-3 and TRBJ2-7; 9 bases map to TRBD1. The trim removed 6 bases at V and 0 bases at J, leaving 6 bases unmatched. Germline V lookup: CDR1 ENHRY, CDR2 SYGVKD. This CDR3 is built from 15 residues. CDR3 coding DNA: TGTGCCATCAGGGTGGGACAGGGAAGCTCCTACGAGCAGTACTTC. This sequence encodes CAIRVGQGSSYEQYF.

V is TRBV10-1 and J is TRBJ2-1; D is perhaps TRBD2 (6 bases). The V end lost 0 bases, the J end lost 12 bases, and 9 bases lay between the germline ends. The CDR3 runs 12 residues. CDR1 is WNHNN and CDR2 is SYGVQD in the germline V gene (reference sequence). The CDR3 here is CASSESRETQFF. CDR3 DNA sequence: TGCGCCAGCAGTGAGTCTCGGGAGACGCAGTTCTTC.

V usage is TRBV10-3 and J usage is TRBJ2-1, with D tentatively TRBD1 (6 bases). In germline, CDR1 is ENHRY, CDR2 SYGVKD. V lost 3 bases, J lost 4 bases, and 7 bases lay in between. The CDR3 length is 13 residues. The CDR3 nucleotides are TGTGCCATCAGTGAAGGACAGTACAATGAGCAGTTCTTC. Translating gives CAISEGQYNEQFF.

The rearrangement links TRBV28 to TRBJ2-7; TRBD2 matches 9 bases. Germline-derived CDR1 and CDR2 are MDHEN and SYDVKM. V trimming: 4 bases; J trimming: 2 bases; junction bases outside the gene matches: 6. The CDR3 is made up of 15 amino acids. CDR3 in amino acids: CASSSGLALTYEQYF. CDR3 in DNA: TGTGCCAGCAGTTCCGGACTAGCGCTTACCTACGAGCAGTACTTC.

The rearrangement joins TRBV19 to TRBJ2-1; tentatively, D is TRBD2 (5 bases). V was shortened by 1 base and J by 2 bases, with 9 bases between the two germline ends. Germline V lookup: CDR1 LNHDA, CDR2 SQIVND (reference sequence). The CDR3 consists of 15 residues. The CDR3 nucleotides read TGTGCCAGTAGTATAGTTCGGGGAACCTACAATGAGCAGTTCTTC. Translated, it gives CASSIVRGTYNEQFF.

This clone was seen only a few times. This chain uses TRBV7-8 with TRBJ2-5; D ambiguous. V lost 1 base and J 2 bases, leaving 5 bases between the germline ends. Germline V CDR1 and CDR2: SGHVS, FQNEAQ. This CDR3 has 13 residues. The DNA for the CDR3 is TGTGCCAGCAGCTTAGTCTTACAAGAGACCCAGTACTTC. Translating it yields CASSLVLQETQYF.

The J gene is TRBJ1-2, the V gene TRBV20-1, with 7 nucleotides matching TRBD1. From germline, CDR1 is DFQATT and CDR2 SNEGSKA (reference sequence). V dropped 6 bases and J dropped 7; count of bases not matched to a gene: 5. The CDR3 length is 11 residues. CDR3 loop: CSANRGPGYTF. The CDR3 bases are TGCAGTGCAAACAGGGGCCCTGGCTACACCTTC.

This clone was observed once. The chain links TRBV5-8 to TRBJ2-7, with unresolved D. V was cut by 2 bases and J by 1 base, with 7 bases left in between. Germline CDR1 and CDR2: SGHTS and YDEGEE. The CDR3 spans 13 residues. CDR3 region: CASSLPVSYEQYF. As DNA, the CDR3 is TGTGCCAGCAGCTTACCGGTATCCTACGAGCAGTACTTC. Full variable domain (rest looked up from reference TRBV5-8 and TRBJ2-7): EAGVTQSPTHLIKTRGQQATLRCSPISGHTSVYWYQQALGLGLQFLLWYDEGEERNRGNFPPRFSGRQFPNYSSELNVNALELEDSALYLCASSLPVSYEQYFGPGTRLTVT.

This clone appeared a single time. The chain recombines TRBV29-1 with TRBJ2-7; D gene uncertain. This CDR3 spans 11 amino acids. CDR1 is SQVTM and CDR2 is ANQGSEA in the germline V gene. The V end was cut by 4 bases, the J end by 1 base, with 5 bases between. The CDR3 region is CSVATSYEQYF. Written as DNA, the CDR3 is TGCAGCGTTGCGACTTCCTACGAGCAGTACTTC.

The rearrangement uses TRBV2 and TRBJ2-5, with 9 nucleotides matching TRBD2. V lost 8 bases, J lost 2 bases, and 12 bases stayed unmatched. CDR1 SNHLY and CDR2 FYNNEI come from the germline V gene. This CDR3 is built from 16 residues. The CDR3 sequence is CASRMKRLAAQETQYF. The CDR3 nucleotides are TGTGCCAGCCGAATGAAGAGACTAGCGGCTCAAGAGACCCAGTACTTC.

The table lists this clone with a few counts. The chain carries TRBV5-1 and TRBJ2-5; TRBD1 aligns across 9 bases. J lost 5 bases, V lost 4 bases, and 9 bases had no gene match. The germline V gene encodes CDR1 SGHRS and CDR2 YFSETQ. CDR3 size: 15 residues. CDR3 amino acids: CASSITQGAWETQYF. In DNA, the CDR3 is TGCGCCAGCAGCATTACACAGGGGGCATGGGAGACCCAGTACTTC.

The chain uses TRBV5-1 and TRBJ2-7; D unresolved. There are 15 residues in the CDR3. Germline values: CDR1 SGHRS, CDR2 YFSETQ. V lost 0 bases and J lost 4, with 14 bases in between. CDR3 sequence reads: CASSLGLGLGYEQYF. The CDR3 DNA reads TGCGCCAGCAGCTTGGGCCTAGGTTTGGGGTACGAGCAGTACTTC.

In its sample, this clone was seen a few times. This chain connects TRBV10-3 to TRBJ2-3; D ambiguous. Germline V gives CDR1 ENHRY, CDR2 SYGVKD. The CDR3 extends over 13 amino acids. Trimming shortened V by 0 bases and J by 4 bases, and 5 bases separated the two germline ends. Written as DNA, the CDR3 is TGTGCCATCAGTGAGTCTGCTTCAGATACGCAGTATTTT. Encoded protein: CAISESASDTQYF.

J is TRBJ2-7 and V is TRBV6-5; 10 bases are a match to TRBD2. Germline V gives CDR1 MNHEY, CDR2 SVGAGI. The CDR3 runs to 15 residues. V lost 5 bases and J lost 2; bases outside the gene matches: 6. Here the CDR3 DNA reads TGTGCCAGCAGTATAGCGGGGGGCACAACCTACGAGCAGTACTTC. This encodes CASSIAGGTTYEQYF.

The chain has TRBV15 and TRBJ1-1; weak D call: TRBD1 (6 bases). Trimming left V 0 bases short and J 1 base short, with 12 bases between. The CDR3 totals 16 residues. Germline lookup yields CDR1 LNHNV and CDR2 YYDKDF (reference sequence). The CDR3 sequence is CATSRDPGTTNTEAFF. The CDR3 DNA follows: TGTGCCACCAGCAGAGATCCTGGGACAACGAACACTGAAGCTTTCTTT.

This clone came up a few times. This sample includes further DNA sequences coding for the same CDR3. The rearrangement uses TRBV5-1 and TRBJ2-5, with D perhaps matching TRBD1 (5 bases). The V end lost 3 bases, the J end lost 3 bases, and 9 bases lay between the germline ends. Per germline, CDR1 SGHRS and CDR2 YFSETQ. The CDR3 is made up of 13 amino acids. The CDR3: CASSYQGKETQYF. CDR3 DNA sequence: TGCGCCAGCAGCTACCAGGGAAAAGAGACCCAGTACTTC.

V usage is TRBV7-2 and J usage is TRBJ2-7, with a weak D call TRBD2 (5 bases). The CDR3 sequence is 17 residues long. From germline, CDR1 is SGHTA and CDR2 FQGNSA. Between the trimmed V and J ends, which lost 4 bases and 4 bases, there was a span of 23 bases. CDR3 DNA: TGTGCCAGCAGCTCCGCCACAGAGGGTAGTAGACTTTACGAGCAGTACTTC. Protein sequence: CASSSATEGSRLYEQYF.

This chain connects TRBV19 to TRBJ1-1; no clear D. Germline lookup yields CDR1 LNHDA and CDR2 SQIVND (reference sequence). V gave up 10 bases and J gave up 11 bases, with 17 bases separating them. The CDR3 consists of 11 residues. The CDR3 DNA follows: TGTGCCACCGGCAGAGGCCCGGCTGCTTTCTTT. It codes for CATGRGPAAFF.

The chain recombines TRBV7-3 with TRBJ2-1; 8 nucleotides align to TRBD2. V dropped 2 bases and J dropped 10; count of bases not matched to a gene: 4. The length of the CDR3 is 13 residues. The germline gives CDR1 SGHTA, CDR2 FQGTGA. The chain's CDR3 is CASSLGQRGEQFF. The CDR3 DNA reads TGTGCCAGCAGCTTAGGGCAGCGGGGGGAGCAGTTCTTC.